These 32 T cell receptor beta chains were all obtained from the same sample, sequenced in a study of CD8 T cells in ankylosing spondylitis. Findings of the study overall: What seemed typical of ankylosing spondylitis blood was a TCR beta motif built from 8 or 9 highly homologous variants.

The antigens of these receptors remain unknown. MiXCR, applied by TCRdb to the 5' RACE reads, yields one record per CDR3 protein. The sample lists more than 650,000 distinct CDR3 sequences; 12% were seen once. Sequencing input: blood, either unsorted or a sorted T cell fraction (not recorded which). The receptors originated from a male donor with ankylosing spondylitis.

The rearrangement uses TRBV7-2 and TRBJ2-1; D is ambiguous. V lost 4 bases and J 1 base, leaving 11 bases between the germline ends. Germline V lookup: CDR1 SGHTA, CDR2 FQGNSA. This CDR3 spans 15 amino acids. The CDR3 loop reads CASSSVGWSYNEQFF. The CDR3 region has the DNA TGTGCCAGCAGCTCTGTGGGGTGGTCCTACAATGAGCAGTTCTTC.

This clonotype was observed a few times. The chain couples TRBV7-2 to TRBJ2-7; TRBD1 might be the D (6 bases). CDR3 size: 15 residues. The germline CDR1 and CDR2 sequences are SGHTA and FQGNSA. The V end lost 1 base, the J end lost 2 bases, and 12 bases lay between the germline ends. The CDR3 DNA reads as TGTGCCAGCAGCTTAGAACTGGGGGCCACCTACGAGCAGTACTTC. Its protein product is CASSLELGATYEQYF.

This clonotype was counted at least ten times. The CDR3 sequence is CASNTNRGDGELFF. DNA for the CDR3: TGTGCCAGCAATACCAACAGGGGGGACGGGGAGCTGTTTTTT. The gene calls are TRBV12-3 or TRBV12-4 and TRBJ2-2, with TRBD1 identical over 8 bases. This CDR3 contains 14 residues. V lost 7 bases and J lost 7; bases outside the gene matches: 8.

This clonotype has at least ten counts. The CDR3, as DNA: TGTGCCATCAGCGGAATCACCGGGGAGCTGTTTTTT. Translating gives CAISGITGELFF. V is TRBV10-3 and J is TRBJ2-2; D unresolved. Germline-derived CDR1 and CDR2 are ENHRY and SYGVKD. Trimming left V 6 bases short and J 4 bases short, with 6 bases between. The CDR3 is 12 amino acids.

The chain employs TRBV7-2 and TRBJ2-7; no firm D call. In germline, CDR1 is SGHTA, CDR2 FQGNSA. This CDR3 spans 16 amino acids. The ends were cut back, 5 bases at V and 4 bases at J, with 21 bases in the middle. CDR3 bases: TGTGCCAGCAGCACTTCACGGTCCGCCGTCCAGTACGAGCAGTACTTC. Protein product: CASSTSRSAVQYEQYF.

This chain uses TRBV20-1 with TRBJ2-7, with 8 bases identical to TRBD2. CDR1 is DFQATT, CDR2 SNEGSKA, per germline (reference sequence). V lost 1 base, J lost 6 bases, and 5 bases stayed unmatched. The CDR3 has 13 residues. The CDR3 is CSARAGGASEQYF. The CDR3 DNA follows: TGCAGTGCTAGAGCGGGAGGGGCTTCCGAGCAGTACTTC.

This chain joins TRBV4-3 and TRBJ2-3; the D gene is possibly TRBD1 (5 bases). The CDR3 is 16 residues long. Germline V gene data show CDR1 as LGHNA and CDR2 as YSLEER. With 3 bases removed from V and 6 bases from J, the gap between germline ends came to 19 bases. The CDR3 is CASSHLPRGPGDTQYF. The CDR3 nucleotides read TGCGCCAGCAGCCATCTCCCCCGCGGCCCAGGGGATACGCAGTATTTT.

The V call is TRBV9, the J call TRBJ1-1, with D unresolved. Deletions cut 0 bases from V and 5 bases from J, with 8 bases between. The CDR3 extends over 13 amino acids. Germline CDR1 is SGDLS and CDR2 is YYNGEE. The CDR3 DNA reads TGTGCCAGCAGCGTAGGTGTGGGTACTGAAGCTTTCTTT. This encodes CASSVGVGTEAFF.

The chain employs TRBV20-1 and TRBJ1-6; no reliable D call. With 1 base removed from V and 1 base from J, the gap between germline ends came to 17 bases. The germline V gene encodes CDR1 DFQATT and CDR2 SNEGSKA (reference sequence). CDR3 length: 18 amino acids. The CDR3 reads CSARVRESGSSYNSPLHF. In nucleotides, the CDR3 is TGCAGTGCTAGAGTCCGGGAATCGGGTAGTTCCTATAATTCACCCCTCCACTTT.

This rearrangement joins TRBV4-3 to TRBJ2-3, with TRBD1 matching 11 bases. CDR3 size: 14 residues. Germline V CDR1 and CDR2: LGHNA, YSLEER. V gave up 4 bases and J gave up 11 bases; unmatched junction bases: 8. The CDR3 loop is CASSRGQGAQEQYF. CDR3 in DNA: TGCGCCAGCAGCCGAGGACAGGGGGCTCAGGAGCAGTATTTT.

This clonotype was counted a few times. The CDR3 sequence: CASRTLDLASGYNEQFF. The CDR3 nucleotides are TGTGCCAGCAGGACTCTGGACTTGGCTAGCGGATACAATGAGCAGTTCTTC. The V gene is TRBV12-3 or TRBV12-4, the J gene TRBJ2-1, with 7 bases aligning to TRBD2. The CDR3 is 17 residues long. Unmatched junction bases numbered 15, after V lost 6 bases and J lost 4 bases.

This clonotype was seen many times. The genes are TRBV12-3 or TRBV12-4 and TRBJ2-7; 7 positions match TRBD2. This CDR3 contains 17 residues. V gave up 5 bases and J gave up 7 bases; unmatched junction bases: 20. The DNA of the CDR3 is TGTGCCAGCAGTCCCTCGGGAGCGGGGAGCTTGGCTGTTGAGCAGTACTTC. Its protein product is CASSPSGAGSLAVEQYF.

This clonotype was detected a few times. CDR3 coding DNA: TGCAGTGCTATTAGCGGGGGGGCCGACGAGCAGTTCTTC. This gives the protein CSAISGGADEQFF. The chain couples TRBV20-1 to TRBJ2-1, with 11 bases matching TRBD2. The germline CDR1 and CDR2 sequences are DFQATT and SNEGSKA (reference sequence). The V and J ends lost 4 bases and 10 bases, in that order; junction bases with no gene match: 6. The CDR3 sequence is 13 residues long.

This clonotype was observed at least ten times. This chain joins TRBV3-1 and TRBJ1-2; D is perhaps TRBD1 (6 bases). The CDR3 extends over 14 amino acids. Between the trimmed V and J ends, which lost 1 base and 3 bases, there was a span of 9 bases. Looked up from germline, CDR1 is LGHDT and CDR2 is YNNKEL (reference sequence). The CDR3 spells CASSQGQVDYGYTF. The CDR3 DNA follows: TGTGCCAGCAGCCAAGGACAGGTAGACTATGGCTACACCTTC.

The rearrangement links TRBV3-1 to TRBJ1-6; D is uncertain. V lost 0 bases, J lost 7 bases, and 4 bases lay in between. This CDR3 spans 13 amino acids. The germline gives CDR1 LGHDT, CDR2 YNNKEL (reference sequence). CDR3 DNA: TGTGCCAGCAGCCAAGATCCCAATTCACCCCTCCACTTT. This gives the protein CASSQDPNSPLHF. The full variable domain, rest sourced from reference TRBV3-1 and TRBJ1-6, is DTAVSQTPKYLVTQMGNDKSIKCEQNLGHDTMYWYKQDSKKFLKIMFSYNNKELIINETVPNRFSPKSPDKAHLNLHINSLELGDSAVYFCASSQDPNSPLHFGNGTRLTVT.

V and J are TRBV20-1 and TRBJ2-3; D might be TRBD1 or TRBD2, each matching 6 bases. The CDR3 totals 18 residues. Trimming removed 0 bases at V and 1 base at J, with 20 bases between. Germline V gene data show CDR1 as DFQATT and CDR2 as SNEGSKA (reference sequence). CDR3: CSARDFRGRGGGTDTQYF. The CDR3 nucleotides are TGCAGTGCTAGAGATTTCAGGGGAAGAGGCGGGGGCACAGATACGCAGTATTTT.

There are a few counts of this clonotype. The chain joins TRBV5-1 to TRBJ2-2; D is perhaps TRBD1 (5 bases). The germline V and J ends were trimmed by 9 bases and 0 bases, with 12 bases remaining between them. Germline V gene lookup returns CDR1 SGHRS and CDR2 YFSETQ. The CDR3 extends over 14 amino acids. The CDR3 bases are TGCGCCACAGGGCCTTACTCGAACACCGGGGAGCTGTTTTTT. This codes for CATGPYSNTGELFF.

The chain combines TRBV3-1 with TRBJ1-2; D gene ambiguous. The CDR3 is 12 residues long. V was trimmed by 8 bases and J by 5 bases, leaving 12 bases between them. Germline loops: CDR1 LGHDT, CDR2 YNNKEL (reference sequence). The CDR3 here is CASGLTEYGYTF. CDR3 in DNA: TGTGCCAGCGGATTAACTGAGTATGGCTACACCTTC. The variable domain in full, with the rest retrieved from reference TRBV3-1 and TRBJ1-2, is DTAVSQTPKYLVTQMGNDKSIKCEQNLGHDTMYWYKQDSKKFLKIMFSYNNKELIINETVPNRFSPKSPDKAHLNLHINSLELGDSAVYFCASGLTEYGYTFGSGTRLTVV.

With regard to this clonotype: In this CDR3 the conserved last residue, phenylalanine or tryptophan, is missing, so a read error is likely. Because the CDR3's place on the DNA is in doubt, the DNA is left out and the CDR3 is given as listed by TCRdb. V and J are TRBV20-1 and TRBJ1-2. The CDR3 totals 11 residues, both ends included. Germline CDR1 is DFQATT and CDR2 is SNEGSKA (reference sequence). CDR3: CSARDQGPHGV.

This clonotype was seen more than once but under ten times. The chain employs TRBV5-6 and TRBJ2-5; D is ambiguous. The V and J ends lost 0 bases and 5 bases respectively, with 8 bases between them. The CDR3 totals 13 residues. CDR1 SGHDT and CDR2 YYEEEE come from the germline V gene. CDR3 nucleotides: TGTGCCAGCAGCTTGGTGTTGGAGGAGACCCAGTACTTC. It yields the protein CASSLVLEETQYF.

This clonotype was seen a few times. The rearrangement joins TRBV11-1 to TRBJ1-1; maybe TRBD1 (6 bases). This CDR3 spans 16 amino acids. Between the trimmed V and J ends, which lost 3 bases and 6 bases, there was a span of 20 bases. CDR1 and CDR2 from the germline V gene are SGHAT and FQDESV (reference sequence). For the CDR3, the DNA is TGTGCCAGCAGCTTTAGACAGGCCGAGGGTAATGCTGAAGCTTTCTTT. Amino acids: CASSFRQAEGNAEAFF.

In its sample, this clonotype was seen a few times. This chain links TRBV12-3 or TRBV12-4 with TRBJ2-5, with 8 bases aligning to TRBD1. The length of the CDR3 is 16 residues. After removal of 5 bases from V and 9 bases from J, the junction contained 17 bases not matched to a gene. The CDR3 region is CASSRVGQGARKAQYF. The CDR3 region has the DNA TGTGCCAGCAGTCGGGTGGGGCAGGGGGCGAGAAAAGCCCAGTACTTC.

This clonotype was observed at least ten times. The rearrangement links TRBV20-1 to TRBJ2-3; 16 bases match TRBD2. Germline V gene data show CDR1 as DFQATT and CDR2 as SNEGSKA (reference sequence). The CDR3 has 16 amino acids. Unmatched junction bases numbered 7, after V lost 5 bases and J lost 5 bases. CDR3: CSAPGTSGGAKDTQYF. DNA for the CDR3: TGCAGTGCTCCCGGGACTAGCGGGGGGGCCAAAGATACGCAGTATTTT.

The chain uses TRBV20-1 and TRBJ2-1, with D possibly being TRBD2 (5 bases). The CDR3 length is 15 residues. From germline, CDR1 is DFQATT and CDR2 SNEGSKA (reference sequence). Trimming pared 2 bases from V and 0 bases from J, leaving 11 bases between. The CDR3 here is CSARIGESSYNEQFF. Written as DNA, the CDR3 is TGCAGTGCTAGAATCGGGGAGAGCTCCTACAATGAGCAGTTCTTC.

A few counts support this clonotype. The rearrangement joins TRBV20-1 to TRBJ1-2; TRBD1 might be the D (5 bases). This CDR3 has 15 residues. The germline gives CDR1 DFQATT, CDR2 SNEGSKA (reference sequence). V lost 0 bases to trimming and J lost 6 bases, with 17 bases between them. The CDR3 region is CSAREGGDFQNGYTF. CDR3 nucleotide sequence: TGCAGTGCTAGAGAGGGGGGGGATTTCCAGAATGGCTACACCTTC.

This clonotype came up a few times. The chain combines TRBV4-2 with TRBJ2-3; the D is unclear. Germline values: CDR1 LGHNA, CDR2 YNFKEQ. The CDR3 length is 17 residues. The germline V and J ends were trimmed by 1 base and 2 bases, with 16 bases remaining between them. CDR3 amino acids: CASSQGDLNLFTDTQYF. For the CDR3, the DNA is TGTGCCAGCAGCCAAGGAGACCTCAACCTCTTCACAGATACGCAGTATTTT.

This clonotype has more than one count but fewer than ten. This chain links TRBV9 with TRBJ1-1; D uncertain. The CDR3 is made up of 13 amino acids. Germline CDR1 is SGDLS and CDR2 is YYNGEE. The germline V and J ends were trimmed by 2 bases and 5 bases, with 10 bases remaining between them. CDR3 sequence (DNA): TGTGCCAGCAGCGTCTCCCCGCGGACTGAAGCTTTCTTT. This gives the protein CASSVSPRTEAFF.

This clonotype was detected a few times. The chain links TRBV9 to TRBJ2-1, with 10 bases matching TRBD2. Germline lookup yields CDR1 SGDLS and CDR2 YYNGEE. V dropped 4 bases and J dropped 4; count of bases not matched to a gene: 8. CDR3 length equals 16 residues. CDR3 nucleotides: TGTGCCAGCAGCCTACATCCTAGCGGGGGATACAATGAGCAGTTCTTC. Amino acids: CASSLHPSGGYNEQFF.

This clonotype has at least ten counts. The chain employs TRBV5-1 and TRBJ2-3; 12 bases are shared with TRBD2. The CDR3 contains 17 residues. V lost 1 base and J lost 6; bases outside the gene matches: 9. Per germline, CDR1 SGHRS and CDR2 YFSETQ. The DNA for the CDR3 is TGCGCCAGCAGCTTGAGGGTAGGACTAGCGGGATTGGATACGCAGTATTTT. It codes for CASSLRVGLAGLDTQYF. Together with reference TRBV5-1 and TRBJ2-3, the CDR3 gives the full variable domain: KAGVTQTPRYLIKTRGQQVTLSCSPISGHRSVSWYQQTPGQGLQFLFEYFSETQRNKGNFPGRFSGRQFSNSRSEMNVSTLELGDSALYLCASSLRVGLAGLDTQYFGPGTRLTVL.

CDR3 sequence reads: CASSFGTGGRETQYF. Written as DNA, the CDR3 is TGCGCCAGCAGCTTCGGGACAGGGGGCCGGGAGACCCAGTACTTC. The chain recombines TRBV5-1 with TRBJ2-5, with 12 bases that match TRBD1. Looked up from germline, CDR1 is SGHRS and CDR2 is YFSETQ. CDR3 size: 15 residues. V dropped 2 bases and J dropped 5; count of bases not matched to a gene: 4.

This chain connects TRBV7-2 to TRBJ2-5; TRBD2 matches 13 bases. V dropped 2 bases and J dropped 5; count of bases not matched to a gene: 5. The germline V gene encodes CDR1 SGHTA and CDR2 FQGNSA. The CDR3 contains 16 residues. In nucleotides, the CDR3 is TGTGCCAGCAGCTTAACTAGCGGGAGGGCCGTTGAGACCCAGTACTTC. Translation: CASSLTSGRAVETQYF.

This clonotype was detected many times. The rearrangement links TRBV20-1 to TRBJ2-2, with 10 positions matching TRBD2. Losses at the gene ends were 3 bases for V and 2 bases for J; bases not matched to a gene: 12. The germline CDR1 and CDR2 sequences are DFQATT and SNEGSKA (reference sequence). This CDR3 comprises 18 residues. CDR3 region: CSARVAGGTKLNTGELFF. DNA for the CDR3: TGCAGTGCTAGGGTAGCGGGGGGCACCAAATTAAACACCGGGGAGCTGTTTTTT.